This T cell receptor beta chain came from a study of blood T cells in healthy people across ages. The study's findings and limits: Diversity estimates drawn from one million T cells were deemed underestimates.

On this clonotype itself: Its antigen is still unknown.

Trimming left V 0 bases short and J 3 bases short, with 6 bases between. Germline CDR1 reads DFQATT; CDR2 reads SNEGSKA (reference sequence). This CDR3 comprises 12 residues. Alongside a J-beta primer mix, a sample-barcoded 5' primer served in a second PCR lasting about 7 to 11 cycles. MiXCR, run by TCRdb on the 5' RACE reads, gives a single entry per CDR3 protein. This sample yields hundreds of thousands of distinct CDR3 sequences, of which approximately 59% are seen a single time; around 30% belongs to the top ten. The origin of this receptor is a man aged 25-45 years in good health. Sequenced material: blood. The chain carries TRBV20-1 and TRBJ2-7; D unclear. The CDR3 nucleotides read TGCAGTGCTAGAGAAAGTGTCTACGAGCAGTACTTC. Its translation is CSARESVYEQYF.